These 28 T cell receptor beta chains were sequenced from one sample in a study of PD-L1 blockade in urothelial cancer. Noted time point: peripheral blood 6 weeks after treatment start. The repertoire was sequenced with immunoSEQ multiplex PCR; TCRdb's copy has only in-frame clones and lacks some. The sample carries approximately 91,000 clones, over 80% recorded once. The material sequenced was PBMCs, taken around atezolizumab (anti-PD-L1) treatment. Receptor source: a man aged 65-85 years with urothelial cancer.

The gene calls are TRBV29-1 and TRBJ2-2; perhaps TRBD2 as D (6 bases). The V end lost 6 bases, the J end lost 6 bases, and 17 bases lay between the germline ends. The V gene's germline CDR1 is SQVTM and CDR2 ANQGSEA. The CDR3 is 14 residues long. The CDR3 nucleotides are TGCAGCGTCTCGGGACTCCGGTCGTCCGGGGAGCTGTTTTTT. This encodes CSVSGLRSSGELFF.

The V and J genes are TRBV27 and TRBJ1-2, with 8 bases fitting TRBD1. The ends lost 6 bases at V and 7 bases at J; junction bases unmatched: 7. The CDR3 consists of 13 residues. Germline V gives CDR1 MNHEY, CDR2 SMNVEV (reference sequence). The CDR3 bases are TGTGCCAGCAGGGTTCAGGGGGCGGGTGGCTACACCTTC. Translating it yields CASRVQGAGGYTF.

V gene TRBV7-2 combines with J gene TRBJ2-5, with D hard to call. The CDR3 contains 13 residues. The ends were cut back, 2 bases at V and 3 bases at J, with 7 bases in the middle. Looked up from germline, CDR1 is SGHTA and CDR2 is FQGNSA. CDR3: CASSLRSEETQYF. CDR3 nucleotide sequence: TGTGCCAGCAGCTTACGGTCGGAAGAGACCCAGTACTTC.

The genes are TRBV6-5 and TRBJ1-1, with D maybe TRBD1 (5 bases). Germline assignment: CDR1 MNHEY and CDR2 SVGAGI. The CDR3 has 16 residues. The germline V and J ends were trimmed by 0 bases and 0 bases, with 11 bases remaining between them. The CDR3 DNA sequence: TGTGCCAGCAGTTACTCATCAGGGCAAATGAACACTGAAGCTTTCTTT. It yields the protein CASSYSSGQMNTEAFF.

The rearrangement links TRBV11-2 to TRBJ1-1, with a weak D call TRBD1 (5 bases). This CDR3 contains 14 residues. Germline CDR1 and CDR2: SGHAT and FQNNGV. V was pared by 3 bases and J by 5 bases, with 13 bases between. In nucleotides, the CDR3 is TGTGCCAGCAGCTTCAGTGGGGGAGGAACTGAAGCTTTCTTT. This sequence encodes CASSFSGGGTEAFF.

The chain recombines TRBV29-1 with TRBJ2-1; D is unclear. Germline-derived CDR1 and CDR2 are SQVTM and ANQGSEA. Trimming removed 0 bases from V and 5 bases from J, with 11 bases in between. The CDR3 extends over 14 amino acids. The CDR3 here is CSVEDQRHNNEQFF. For the CDR3, the DNA is TGCAGCGTTGAAGATCAGAGACACAACAATGAGCAGTTCTTC.

The J gene is TRBJ1-3, the V gene TRBV2, with 7 bases matching TRBD1. V lost 4 bases and J lost 0; bases outside the gene matches: 3. The V gene's germline CDR1 is SNHLY and CDR2 FYNNEI. The length of the CDR3 is 15 residues. The chain's CDR3 is CASSVRGSSGNTIYF. CDR3 DNA: TGTGCCAGCAGTGTCAGGGGGAGCTCTGGAAACACCATATATTTT.

The chain has TRBV7-9 and TRBJ2-3; 9 nucleotides line up with TRBD2. Germline CDR1 reads SEHNR; CDR2 reads FQNEAQ (reference sequence). After removal of 8 bases from V and 6 bases from J, the junction contained 6 bases not matched to a gene. The CDR3 is 13 residues long. The CDR3 DNA sequence: TGTGCCAGCCGTATAGCGGGAGCCGATACGCAGTATTTT. Translation gives CASRIAGADTQYF.

This clone was recorded once. This chain joins TRBV9 and TRBJ2-1, with D perhaps matching TRBD2 (6 bases). Germline CDR1 SGDLS, CDR2 YYNGEE. The CDR3 runs 15 residues. V shed 4 bases and J shed 3 bases, with 14 bases lying between them. The DNA of the CDR3 is TGTGCCAGCAGCCTTACTAGCTTTGGCTACAATGAGCAGTTCTTC. Translation gives CASSLTSFGYNEQFF. Complete variable domain (other parts from reference TRBV9 and TRBJ2-1): DSGVTQTPKHLITATGQRVTLRCSPRSGDLSVYWYQQSLDQGLQFLIQYYNGEERAKGNILERFSAQQFPDLHSELNLSSLELGDSALYFCASSLTSFGYNEQFFGPGTRLTVL.

The V call is TRBV19, the J call TRBJ2-1, with D possibly being TRBD1 (5 bases). V gave up 3 bases and J gave up 8 bases, with 23 bases separating them. Looked up from germline, CDR1 is LNHDA and CDR2 is SQIVND (reference sequence). The CDR3 extends over 17 amino acids. The CDR3: CASSIGRPKGFFYEQFF. CDR3 coding DNA: TGTGCCAGTAGTATTGGACGGCCGAAGGGGTTTTTTTATGAGCAGTTCTTC.

V gene TRBV5-1 combines with J gene TRBJ2-5, with D uncertain. The ends were cut back, 0 bases at V and 0 bases at J, with 3 bases in the middle. This CDR3 is built from 13 residues. CDR1 and CDR2 (germline): SGHRS, YFSETQ. This chain's CDR3 is CASSLGDQETQYF. The CDR3 DNA sequence: TGCGCCAGCAGCTTGGGAGACCAAGAGACCCAGTACTTC.

This CDR3 reads CASSLGGLAGEQFF. The CDR3 DNA sequence: TGCGCCAGCAGCTTGGGGGGACTAGCGGGGGAGCAGTTCTTC. The chain carries TRBV5-1 and TRBJ2-1, with TRBD2 identical over 13 bases. Trimming removed 0 bases from V and 10 bases from J; junction bases left unmatched: 1. Germline V gene sequence: CDR1 SGHRS, CDR2 YFSETQ. The CDR3 has 14 amino acids.

V gene TRBV2 combines with J gene TRBJ2-1, with 7 bases fitting TRBD1. Germline V gene data show CDR1 as SNHLY and CDR2 as FYNNEI. Trimming removed 4 bases from V and 9 bases from J; junction bases left unmatched: 9. The CDR3 has 14 amino acids. For the CDR3, the DNA is TGTGCCAGCAGTGGGGACAGTGCCGCCCGTGAGCAGTTCTTC. Its translation: CASSGDSAAREQFF.

The chain couples TRBV7-9 to TRBJ1-1; D is perhaps TRBD1 (5 bases). The CDR3 is made up of 16 amino acids. Between the trimmed V and J ends, which lost 5 bases and 3 bases, there was a span of 19 bases. In germline, CDR1 is SEHNR, CDR2 FQNEAQ (reference sequence). Written as DNA, the CDR3 is TGTGCCAGCAGCCCACTGCGCGGGACTCGGGACACTGAAGCTTTCTTT. It is translated as CASSPLRGTRDTEAFF.

This rearrangement joins TRBV7-9 to TRBJ2-1; tentatively, D is TRBD2 (6 bases). Per the germline V gene, CDR1 is SEHNR and CDR2 is FQNEAQ (reference sequence). Trimming stripped 1 base from V and 8 bases from J, with 12 bases between. This CDR3 has 14 residues. The CDR3 nucleotides are TGTGCCAGCAGCTTAGATCCTAGCGTAGATGAGCAGTTCTTC. This gives the protein CASSLDPSVDEQFF.

The CDR3 sequence is CASSWGAGGRSYEQYF. The CDR3 nucleotides read TGTGCCAGCAGCTGGGGAGCAGGGGGTAGGTCCTACGAGCAGTACTTC. The V gene is TRBV5-6, the J gene TRBJ2-7; 7 positions agree with TRBD1. V gave up 3 bases and J gave up 1 base; unmatched junction bases: 10. CDR3 size: 16 residues. Germline V CDR1 and CDR2: SGHDT, YYEEEE.

This clone is deemed medium-sized. The V gene is TRBV7-9, the J gene TRBJ1-3; D might be TRBD1 (5 bases). The CDR3 loop spans 14 amino acids. Looked up from germline, CDR1 is SEHNR and CDR2 is FQNEAQ (reference sequence). Trimming pared 5 bases from V and 0 bases from J, leaving 8 bases between. CDR3 bases: TGTGCCAGCAGCGACAGCCTCTCTGGAAACACCATATATTTT. Its protein product is CASSDSLSGNTIYF.

This sequence joins TRBV5-5 and TRBJ1-2; D is unclear. There are 13 residues in the CDR3. Germline V gene lookup returns CDR1 SGHKS and CDR2 YYEKEE (reference sequence). Trimming removed 4 bases from V and 5 bases from J, with 12 bases in between. The DNA of the CDR3 is TGTGCCAGCAGCCCTGGTCCAGGTTATGGCTACACCTTC. The encoded protein is CASSPGPGYGYTF.

The chain employs TRBV11-2 and TRBJ2-3, with TRBD1 matching 9 bases. The CDR3 has 15 amino acids. CDR1 is SGHAT, CDR2 FQNNGV, per germline. V lost 6 bases and J lost 7; bases outside the gene matches: 11. For the CDR3, the DNA is TGTGCCAGCAGTTTCCGGGACAGGGTAGGCCATACGCAGTATTTT. Amino acids: CASSFRDRVGHTQYF.

The rearrangement joins TRBV25-1 to TRBJ2-3; no clear D. CDR3 length: 12 residues. Germline CDR1 reads MGHDK; CDR2 reads SYGVNS. Trimming left V 3 bases short and J 3 bases short, with 4 bases between. The CDR3 DNA reads as TGTGCCAGCAGTGATCAAACAGATACGCAGTATTTT. Residues: CASSDQTDTQYF.

The chain has TRBV18 and TRBJ1-2, with unresolved D. In germline, CDR1 is KGHSH, CDR2 LQKENI. This CDR3 contains 16 residues. The germline V and J ends were trimmed by 0 bases and 4 bases, with 15 bases remaining between them. The CDR3: CASSPPSLGHFYGYTF. The CDR3 DNA is TGTGCCAGCTCACCACCGAGTCTGGGCCACTTCTATGGCTACACCTTC.

The rearrangement links TRBV27 to TRBJ2-7, with 11 bases that match TRBD1. The CDR3 loop spans 15 amino acids. Germline trimming cut 4 bases from V and 2 bases from J; bases unmatched to any gene: 4. Looked up from germline, CDR1 is MNHEY and CDR2 is SMNVEV (reference sequence). The CDR3 nucleotides are TGTGCCAGCAGTTCAACGGGACAGGGGGCCTACGAGCAGTACTTC. It yields the protein CASSSTGQGAYEQYF.

V usage is TRBV7-6 and J usage is TRBJ1-4, with 7 positions matching TRBD1. CDR3 length: 14 residues. CDR1 and CDR2 from the germline V gene are SGHVS and FNYEAQ. Trimming at V came to 5 bases and at J to 8 bases, leaving 8 bases not matched to a gene. In DNA form, the CDR3 reads TGTGCCAGCAGCCGACAGGGTATTAGGGAAAAACTGTTTTTT. Translation gives CASSRQGIREKLFF.

This clone appeared a few times. The chain is built from TRBV6-1 and TRBJ2-7; no firm D call. Trimming pared 3 bases from V and 9 bases from J, leaving 6 bases between. The length of the CDR3 is 10 residues. Germline-derived CDR1 and CDR2 are MNHNS and SASEGT. CDR3 DNA sequence: TGTGCCAGCAGTGACTCCTTGCAGTACTTC. Its translation is CASSDSLQYF.

The CDR3 here is CASSLATAGGLSGNTIYF. Here the CDR3 DNA reads TGTGCCAGCAGCTTAGCAACGGCAGGGGGCCTCTCTGGAAACACCATATATTTT. This chain links TRBV7-6 with TRBJ1-3; 8 bases line up with TRBD1. CDR1 SGHVS and CDR2 FNYEAQ come from the germline V gene. Trimming took 0 bases from V and 0 from J; bases not matched to a gene: 7. This CDR3 is 18 amino acids long.

The chain is built from TRBV27 and TRBJ2-7; the match to TRBD2 covers 8 bases. The CDR3 length is 17 residues. Germline loops: CDR1 MNHEY, CDR2 SMNVEV (reference sequence). With V trimmed by 5 bases and J by 2 bases, 14 bases remained unmatched. The CDR3 is CASSARLAQGRTYEQYF. The CDR3 DNA reads as TGTGCCAGCAGTGCTCGACTAGCGCAAGGCAGGACCTACGAGCAGTACTTC.

The chain uses TRBV5-4 and TRBJ2-1, with 8 nucleotides matching TRBD2. Germline V gene sequence: CDR1 SGHNT, CDR2 YYREEE (reference sequence). The V segment lost 3 bases and the J segment 8 bases; nucleotides outside the gene matches: 10. This CDR3 region has 15 residues. The CDR3 coding sequence is TGTGCCAGCAGCTCGCCAAGCGGGAGCCTTCATGAGCAGTTCTTC. Translation gives CASSSPSGSLHEQFF.

This clone is a singleton in its sample. The J gene is TRBJ2-7, the V gene TRBV18; 10 nucleotides match TRBD1. Germline loops: CDR1 KGHSH, CDR2 LQKENI. The CDR3 has 17 amino acids. Unmatched junction bases numbered 13, after V lost 5 bases and J lost 3 bases. CDR3 bases: TGTGCCAGCTCAGCTACCATCCCCGGGACAGGGGACTACGAGCAGTACTTC. It encodes CASSATIPGTGDYEQYF.